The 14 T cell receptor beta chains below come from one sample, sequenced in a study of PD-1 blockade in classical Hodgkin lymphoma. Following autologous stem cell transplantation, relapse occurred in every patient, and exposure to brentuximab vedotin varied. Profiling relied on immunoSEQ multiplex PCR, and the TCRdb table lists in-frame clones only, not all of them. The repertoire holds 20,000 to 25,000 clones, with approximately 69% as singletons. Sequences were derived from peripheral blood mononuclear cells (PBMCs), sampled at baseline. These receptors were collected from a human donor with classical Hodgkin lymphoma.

The CDR3 loop is CASASGGRNEQFF. The CDR3 DNA follows: TGTGCCAGCGCGAGCGGGGGAAGGAATGAGCAGTTCTTC. This rearrangement joins TRBV6-1 to TRBJ2-1; 8 bases line up with TRBD2. The J segment lost 7 bases and the V segment lost 8 bases, leaving 7 bases of the junction unmatched. The germline CDR1 and CDR2 sequences are MNHNS and SASEGT. The CDR3 has 13 amino acids.

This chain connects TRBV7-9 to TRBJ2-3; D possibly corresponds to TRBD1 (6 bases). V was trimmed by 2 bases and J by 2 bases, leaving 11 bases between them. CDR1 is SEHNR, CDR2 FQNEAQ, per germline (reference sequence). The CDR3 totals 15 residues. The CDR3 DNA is TGTGCCAGCAGCTTAAATCCAGGGGACACAGATACGCAGTATTTT. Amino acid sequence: CASSLNPGDTDTQYF.

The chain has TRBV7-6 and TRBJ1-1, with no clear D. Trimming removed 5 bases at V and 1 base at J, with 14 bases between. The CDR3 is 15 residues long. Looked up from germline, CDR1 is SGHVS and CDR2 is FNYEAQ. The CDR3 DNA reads TGTGCCAGCAGCCCCGGGTCGGAGGGGAACACTGAAGCTTTCTTT. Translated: CASSPGSEGNTEAFF.

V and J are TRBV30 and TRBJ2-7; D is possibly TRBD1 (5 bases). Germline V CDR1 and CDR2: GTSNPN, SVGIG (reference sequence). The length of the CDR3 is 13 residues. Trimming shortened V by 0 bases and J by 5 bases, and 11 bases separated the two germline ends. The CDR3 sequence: CAWSVRQGDEQYF. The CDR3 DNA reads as TGTGCCTGGAGTGTACGGCAGGGCGACGAGCAGTACTTC. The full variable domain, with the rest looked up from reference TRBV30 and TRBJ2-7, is SQTIHQWPATLVQPVGSPLSLECTVEGTSNPNLYWYRQAAGRGLQLLFYSVGIGQISSEVPQNLSASRPQDRQFILSSKKLLLSDSGFYLCAWSVRQGDEQYFGPGTRLTVT.

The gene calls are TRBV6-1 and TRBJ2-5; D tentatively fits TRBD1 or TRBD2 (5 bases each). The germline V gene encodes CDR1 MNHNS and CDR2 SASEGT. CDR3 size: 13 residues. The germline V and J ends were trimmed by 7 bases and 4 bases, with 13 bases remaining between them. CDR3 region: CASILAGTETQYF. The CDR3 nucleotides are TGTGCCAGCATATTGGCAGGGACAGAGACCCAGTACTTC.

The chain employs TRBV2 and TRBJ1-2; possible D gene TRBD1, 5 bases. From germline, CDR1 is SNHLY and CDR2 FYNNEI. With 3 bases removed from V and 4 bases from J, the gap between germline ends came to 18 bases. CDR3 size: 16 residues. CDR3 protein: CASSDSPTDIAYGYTF. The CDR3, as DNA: TGTGCCAGCAGTGATTCACCCACGGACATCGCCTATGGCTACACCTTC.

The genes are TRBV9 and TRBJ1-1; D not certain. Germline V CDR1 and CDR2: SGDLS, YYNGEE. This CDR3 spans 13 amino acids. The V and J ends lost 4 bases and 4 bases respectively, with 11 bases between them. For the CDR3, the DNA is TGTGCCAGCAGCCCCACGGTGGCCACTGAAGCTTTCTTT. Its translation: CASSPTVATEAFF.

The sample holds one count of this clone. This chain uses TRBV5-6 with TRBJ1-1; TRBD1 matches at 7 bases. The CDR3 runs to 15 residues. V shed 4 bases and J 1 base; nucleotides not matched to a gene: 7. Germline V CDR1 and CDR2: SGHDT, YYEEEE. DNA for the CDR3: TGTGCCAGCAGCAGAGACAGGGAGGGGAACACTGAAGCTTTCTTT. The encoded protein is CASSRDREGNTEAFF.

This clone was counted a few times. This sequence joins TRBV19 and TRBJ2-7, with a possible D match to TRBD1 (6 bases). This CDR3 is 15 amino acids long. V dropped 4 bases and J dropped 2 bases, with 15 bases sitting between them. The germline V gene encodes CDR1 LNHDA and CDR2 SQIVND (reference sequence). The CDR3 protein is CASSTASGATYEQYF. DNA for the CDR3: TGTGCCAGTAGTACCGCGTCAGGGGCTACCTACGAGCAGTACTTC. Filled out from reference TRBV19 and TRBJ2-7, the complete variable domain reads DGGITQSPKYLFRKEGQNVTLSCEQNLNHDAMYWYRQDPGQGLRLIYYSQIVNDFQKGDIAEGYSVSREKKESFPLTVTSAQKNPTAFYLCASSTASGATYEQYFGPGTRLTVT.

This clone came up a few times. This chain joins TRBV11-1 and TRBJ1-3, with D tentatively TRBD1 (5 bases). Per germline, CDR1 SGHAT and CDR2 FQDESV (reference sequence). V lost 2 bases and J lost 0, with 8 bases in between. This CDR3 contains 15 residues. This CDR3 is CASSLLGHSGNTIYF. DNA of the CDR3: TGTGCCAGCAGCTTATTGGGGCACTCTGGAAACACCATATATTTT.

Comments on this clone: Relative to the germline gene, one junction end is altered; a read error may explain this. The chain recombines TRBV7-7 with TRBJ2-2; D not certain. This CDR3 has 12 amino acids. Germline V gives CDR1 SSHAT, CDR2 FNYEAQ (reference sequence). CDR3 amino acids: CASSLDRGELFF. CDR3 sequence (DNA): TGTGCTAGCAGCTTAGATCGCGGGGAGCTGTTTTTT.

Written as DNA, the CDR3 is TGCGCCAGCAGCCAAGTGGCAGGGGTGAACACTGAAGCTTTCTTT. It codes for CASSQVAGVNTEAFF. The chain has TRBV4-1 and TRBJ1-1, with D maybe TRBD1 (6 bases). The CDR3 has 15 amino acids. Germline V gene lookup returns CDR1 MGHRA and CDR2 YSYEKL. V shed 1 base and J shed 0 bases, with 9 bases lying between them.

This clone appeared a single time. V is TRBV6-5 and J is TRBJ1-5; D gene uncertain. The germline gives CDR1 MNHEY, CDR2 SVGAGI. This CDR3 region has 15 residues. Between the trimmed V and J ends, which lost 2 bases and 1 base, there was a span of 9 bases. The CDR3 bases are TGTGCCAGCAGTTACGGGAGGTTCAGCAATCAGCCCCAGCATTTT. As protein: CASSYGRFSNQPQHF.

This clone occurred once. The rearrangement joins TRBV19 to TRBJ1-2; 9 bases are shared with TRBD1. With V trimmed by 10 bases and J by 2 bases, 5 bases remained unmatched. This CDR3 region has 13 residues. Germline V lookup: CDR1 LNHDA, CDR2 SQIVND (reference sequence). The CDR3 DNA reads TGTGCCACCCGGGACAGGGCGAACTATGGCTACACCTTC. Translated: CATRDRANYGYTF. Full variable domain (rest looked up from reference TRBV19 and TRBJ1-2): DGGITQSPKYLFRKEGQNVTLSCEQNLNHDAMYWYRQDPGQGLRLIYYSQIVNDFQKGDIAEGYSVSREKKESFPLTVTSAQKNPTAFYLCATRDRANYGYTFGSGTRLTVV.